The 9 T cell receptor beta chains reported below all come from one sample, sequenced in a study of T cell repertoires in cytomegalovirus infection. Their antigen targets remain unknown. TCRdb analysed the reads with MiXCR anew, one entry per CDR3 protein. Here the sample spans some 940,000 distinct CDR3 sequences, approximately 32% being singletons. The sample here was cultured CD8+ T cells from PBMCs, taken from culture after CMV antigen stimulation. The source is a human donor in good health (CMV status not recorded). Some clones in this sample may be carry-over from other donors' samples.

This clonotype has a handful of counts. The chain joins TRBV9 to TRBJ2-5; no definite D call. This CDR3 is built from 15 residues. Trimming took 0 bases from V and 1 from J, leaving 10 bases between them. Looked up from germline, CDR1 is SGDLS and CDR2 is YYNGEE. The DNA of the CDR3 is TGTGCCAGCAGCGTAGCAGGAAGACGCCAAGAGACCCAGTACTTC. It specifies CASSVAGRRQETQYF.

This clonotype was detected a few times. The chain combines TRBV27 with TRBJ2-1, with D maybe TRBD1 (5 bases). The CDR3 totals 12 residues. Germline values: CDR1 MNHEY, CDR2 SMNVEV (reference sequence). Deletions cut 6 bases from V and 9 bases from J, with 12 bases between. CDR3 protein: CASRGLRVEQFF. CDR3 bases: TGTGCCAGCAGGGGGCTCAGGGTTGAGCAGTTCTTC.

The genes are TRBV6-6 and TRBJ2-7; 10 nucleotides match TRBD1. The CDR3 has 12 residues. CDR1 and CDR2 (germline): MNHNY, SVGAGI (reference sequence). The V segment lost 8 bases and the J segment 3 bases; nucleotides outside the gene matches: 1. CDR3 nucleotide sequence: TGTGCCAGCGGGGACAGGGGCTACGAGCAGTACTTC. Amino acids: CASGDRGYEQYF.

The chain has TRBV2 and TRBJ1-1; D possibly corresponds to TRBD1 (5 bases). Germline loops: CDR1 SNHLY, CDR2 FYNNEI. V was clipped by 9 bases and J by 1 base, with 12 bases between them. This CDR3 has 13 residues. CDR3 protein: CARDRLTNTEAFF. The DNA for the CDR3 is TGTGCCAGAGACAGACTGACGAACACTGAAGCTTTCTTT.

The chain links TRBV6-5 to TRBJ1-2; maybe TRBD1 (5 bases). CDR1 is MNHEY and CDR2 is SVGAGI in the germline V gene. The germline V and J ends were trimmed by 6 bases and 6 bases, with 11 bases remaining between them. The CDR3 has 12 residues. CDR3 nucleotide sequence: TGTGCCAGCAGCGGGACTCGAGATGGCTACACCTTC. Protein: CASSGTRDGYTF.

This clonotype was counted between two and nine times. The rearrangement joins TRBV2 to TRBJ2-3; a possible D gene is TRBD1 (6 bases). CDR1 is SNHLY and CDR2 is FYNNEI in the germline V gene. V was shortened by 7 bases and J by 2 bases, with 13 bases between the two germline ends. CDR3 length equals 14 residues. Written as DNA, the CDR3 is TGTGCCAGCAAGGGGACAACCCTCACAGATACGCAGTATTTT. Translation: CASKGTTLTDTQYF.

There are many counts of this clonotype. The V gene is TRBV25-1, the J gene TRBJ2-1, with TRBD2 as a possible D gene (6 bases). The CDR3 has 16 amino acids. V was cut by 4 bases and J by 4 bases, with 17 bases left in between. CDR1 and CDR2 from the germline V gene are MGHDK and SYGVNS. The CDR3 region is CASSGPGGPSYNEQFF. The CDR3 bases are TGTGCCAGCAGTGGACCCGGGGGTCCTTCGTACAATGAGCAGTTCTTC. The full variable domain, with the rest looked up from reference TRBV25-1 and TRBJ2-1, is EADIYQTPRYLVIGTGKKITLECSQTMGHDKMYWYQQDPGMELHLIHYSYGVNSTEKGDLSSESTVSRIRTEHFPLTLESARPSHTSQYLCASSGPGGPSYNEQFFGPGTRLTVL.

The gene calls are TRBV2 and TRBJ1-1, with a possible D match to TRBD1 (5 bases). Per the germline V gene, CDR1 is SNHLY and CDR2 is FYNNEI. This CDR3 has 16 amino acids. V lost 6 bases and J lost 7, with 24 bases in between. The CDR3 spells CASRPMDKGQRSEAFF. The CDR3 nucleotides read TGTGCCAGCAGACCAATGGATAAGGGGCAGCGAAGTGAAGCTTTCTTT.

The rearrangement joins TRBV4-1 to TRBJ2-7, with TRBD2 matching over 11 bases. V gave up 1 base and J gave up 5 bases; unmatched junction bases: 4. Germline V gene sequence: CDR1 MGHRA, CDR2 YSYEKL. There are 15 residues in the CDR3. CDR3 DNA sequence: TGCGCCAGCAGCCAAGGACTAGCGGGGTACGACGAGCAGTACTTC. This codes for CASSQGLAGYDEQYF.